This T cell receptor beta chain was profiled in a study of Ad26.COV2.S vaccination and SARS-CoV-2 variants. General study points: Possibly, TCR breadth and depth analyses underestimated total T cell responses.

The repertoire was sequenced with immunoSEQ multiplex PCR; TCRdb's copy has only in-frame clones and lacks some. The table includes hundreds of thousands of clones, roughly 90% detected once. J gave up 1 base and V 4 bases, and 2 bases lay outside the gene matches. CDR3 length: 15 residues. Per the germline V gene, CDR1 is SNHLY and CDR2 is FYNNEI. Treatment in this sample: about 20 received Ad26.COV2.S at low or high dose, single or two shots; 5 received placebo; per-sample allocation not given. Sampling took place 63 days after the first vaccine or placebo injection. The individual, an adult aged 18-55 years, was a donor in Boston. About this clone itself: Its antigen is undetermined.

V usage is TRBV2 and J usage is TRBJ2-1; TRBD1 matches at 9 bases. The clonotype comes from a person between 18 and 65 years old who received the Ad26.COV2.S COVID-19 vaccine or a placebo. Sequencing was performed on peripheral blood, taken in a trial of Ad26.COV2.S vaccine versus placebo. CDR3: CASSGTGVSYNEQFF. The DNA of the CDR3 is TGTGCCAGCAGTGGGACAGGGGTGTCCTACAATGAGCAGTTCTTC.